What follows is one T cell receptor beta chain and its context. This specimen belongs to a study of blood T cell repertoires in COVID-19. Study-level information: The samples span acute and convalescent COVID-19 from the United States, Italy and Spain. PBMCs, B-cell-depleted T cells, or T cells provided the cDNA or gDNA that made up the material.

As originally analysed: For nucleated cells, counts were estimated from reference gene primer amplification. Produced via immunoSEQ multiplex PCR; TCRdb's table is partial and in-frame only. V and J calls and clone size are as listed in that table; D and trimming were resolved from the DNA. The sample yields about 130,000 clones, around 80% seen once. The V and J ends lost 5 bases and 7 bases respectively, with 6 bases between them. This CDR3 has 12 residues. Germline values: CDR1 SGHTA, CDR2 FQGNSA. What was sequenced was peripheral blood. The chain joins TRBV7-2 to TRBJ1-6; no reliable D call. This sequence originates from a man in his 70s with acute or convalescent COVID-19. For the CDR3, the DNA is TGTGCCAGCAGCCCGTTCAATTCACCCCTCCACTTT. Its translation is CASSPFNSPLHF.